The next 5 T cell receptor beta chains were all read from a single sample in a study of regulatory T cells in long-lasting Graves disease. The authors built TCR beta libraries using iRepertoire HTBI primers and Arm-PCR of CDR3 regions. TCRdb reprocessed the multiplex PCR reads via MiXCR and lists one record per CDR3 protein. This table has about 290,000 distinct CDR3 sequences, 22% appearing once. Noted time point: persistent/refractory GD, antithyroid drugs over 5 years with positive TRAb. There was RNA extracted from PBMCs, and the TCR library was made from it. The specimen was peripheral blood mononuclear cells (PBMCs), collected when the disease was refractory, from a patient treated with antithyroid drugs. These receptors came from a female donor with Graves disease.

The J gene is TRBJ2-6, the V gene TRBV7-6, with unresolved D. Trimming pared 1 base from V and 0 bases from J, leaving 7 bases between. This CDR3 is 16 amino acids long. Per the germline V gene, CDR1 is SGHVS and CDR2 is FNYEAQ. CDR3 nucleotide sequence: TGTGCCAGCAGCTTAGATAAACGCTCTGGGGCCAACGTCCTGACTTTC. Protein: CASSLDKRSGANVLTF.

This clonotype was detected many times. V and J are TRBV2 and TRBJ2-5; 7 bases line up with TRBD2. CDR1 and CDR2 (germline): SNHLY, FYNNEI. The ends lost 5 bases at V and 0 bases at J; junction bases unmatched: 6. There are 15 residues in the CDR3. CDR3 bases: TGTGCCAGCAGTTCGGGAGGACACAACCAAGAGACCCAGTACTTC. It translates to CASSSGGHNQETQYF.

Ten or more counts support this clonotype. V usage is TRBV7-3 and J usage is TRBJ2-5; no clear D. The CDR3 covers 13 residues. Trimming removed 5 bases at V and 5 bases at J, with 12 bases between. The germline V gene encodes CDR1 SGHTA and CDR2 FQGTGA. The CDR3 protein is CASSPIPSETQYF. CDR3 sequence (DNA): TGTGCCAGCAGCCCGATCCCCTCCGAGACCCAGTACTTC.

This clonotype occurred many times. CDR3 residues: CASSLQDAGANVLTF. The CDR3 nucleotides read TGTGCCAGCAGCCTCCAGGATGCCGGGGCCAACGTCCTGACTTTC. V usage is TRBV27 and J usage is TRBJ2-6; D remains unclear. The ends were cut back, 6 bases at V and 4 bases at J, with 13 bases in the middle. Germline CDR1 and CDR2: MNHEY and SMNVEV (reference sequence). There are 15 residues in the CDR3.

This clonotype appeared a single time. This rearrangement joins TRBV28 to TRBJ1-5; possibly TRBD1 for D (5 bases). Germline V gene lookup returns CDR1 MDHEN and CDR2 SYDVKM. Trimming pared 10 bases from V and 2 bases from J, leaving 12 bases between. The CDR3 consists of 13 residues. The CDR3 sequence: CAIKRGGNQPQHF. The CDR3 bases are TGTGCCATCAAGCGGGGGGGCAATCAGCCCCAGCATTTT.